The TCR beta chain under discussion was sequenced for a study of T-cell memory formation after mild COVID-19. V was clipped by 5 bases and J by 0 bases, with 13 bases between them. The germline V gene has CDR1 SEHNR and CDR2 FQNEAQ (reference sequence). CDR3 size: 15 residues. TCRdb used MiXCR to reprocess the 5' RACE reads, holding one entry per CDR3 protein. This table has 65,000 to 95,000 distinct CDR3 sequences, about 13% appearing once. What was sequenced was PBMCs or a T cell subset sorted from them (not recorded which). The chain has TRBV7-9 and TRBJ1-2; D unresolved. This sequence was found in a man between 18 and 29 years old who had mild COVID-19 (a few samples of this study predate the infection). Cell type and time point are not known. Here the CDR3 reads CASSLRGIANYGYTF. CDR3 bases: TGTGCCAGCAGCCTCCGAGGGATAGCTAACTATGGCTACACCTTC. Full variable domain (missing parts from reference TRBV7-9 and TRBJ1-2): DTGVSQNPRHKITKRGQNVTFRCDPISEHNRLYWYRQTLGQGPEFLTYFQNEAQLEKSRLLSDRFSAERPKGSFSTLEIQRTEQGDSAMYLCASSLRGIANYGYTFGSGTRLTVV.